This T cell receptor beta chain was captured in a study of response to subunit inactivated influenza vaccine. TCRdb fed the RT-PCR reads into MiXCR, producing one record per CDR3 protein. Among roughly 650,000 distinct CDR3 sequences listed, more than 15% were seen once. This clonotype was picked up many times. As yet, its antigen is unknown. Study results and limitations: The authors proposed limited new T cell recruitment per seasonal influenza vaccination.

This clonotype was obtained from a man in his fifties who received an inactivated influenza vaccine. The specimen was PBMCs from blood, collected about 12 days after vaccination.

CDR3 in DNA: TGCAGTGCTGGAGGGAGGAAAAACTATGGCTACACCTTC. Its translation is CSAGGRKNYGYTF. The V and J genes are TRBV20-1 and TRBJ1-2; D is undetermined. Germline V gene data show CDR1 as DFQATT and CDR2 as SNEGSKA (reference sequence). V lost 5 bases and J lost 2, with 12 bases in between. This CDR3 has 13 residues.